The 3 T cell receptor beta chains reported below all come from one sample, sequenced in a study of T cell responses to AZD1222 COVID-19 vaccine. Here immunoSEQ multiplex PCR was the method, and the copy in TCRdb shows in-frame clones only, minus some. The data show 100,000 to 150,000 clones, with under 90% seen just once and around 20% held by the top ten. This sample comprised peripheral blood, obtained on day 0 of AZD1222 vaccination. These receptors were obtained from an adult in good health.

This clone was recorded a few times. CDR3 nucleotides: TGTGCCAGCACCCTTGGGGCAGGGGTTAACTATGGCTACACCTTC. Protein sequence: CASTLGAGVNYGYTF. This chain connects TRBV7-9 to TRBJ1-2; a weak D match, TRBD1 (6 bases). Germline V lookup: CDR1 SEHNR, CDR2 FQNEAQ (reference sequence). This CDR3 is built from 15 residues. Trimming took 7 bases from V and 1 from J, leaving 16 bases between them.

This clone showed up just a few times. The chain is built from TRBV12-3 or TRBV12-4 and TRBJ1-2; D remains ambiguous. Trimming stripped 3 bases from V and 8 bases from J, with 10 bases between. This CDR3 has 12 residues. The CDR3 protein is CASSFRSEGYTF. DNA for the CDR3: TGTGCCAGCAGTTTTCGTTCGGAAGGCTACACCTTC.

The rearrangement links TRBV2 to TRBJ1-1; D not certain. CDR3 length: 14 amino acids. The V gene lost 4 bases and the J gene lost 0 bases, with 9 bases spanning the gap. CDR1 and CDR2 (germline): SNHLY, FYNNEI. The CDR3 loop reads CASSVALMNTEAFF. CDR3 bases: TGTGCCAGCAGTGTGGCCCTAATGAACACTGAAGCTTTCTTT.